This T cell receptor beta chain is drawn from a study of T-cell memory formation after mild COVID-19. Study-wide background: Each donor largely had its own TCR clusters.

The CDR3 consists of 12 residues. With 5 bases removed from V and 3 bases from J, the gap between germline ends came to 2 bases. Germline V CDR1 and CDR2: SEHNR, FQNEAQ (reference sequence). Study-level results: Clones contracting across day 15 to 85 had a balanced CD4/CD8 profile; later expanding clones leaned CD4+.

Notes on this clonotype: The antigen remains unidentified.

Using constant-segment primers, 5'RACE produced TCR alpha and TCR beta cDNA libraries carrying sample barcodes and UMIs. TCRdb used MiXCR to reprocess the 5' RACE reads, holding one entry per CDR3 protein. This sample has around 65,000 distinct CDR3 sequences, with around 10% found just once. The gene calls are TRBV7-9 and TRBJ1-6; D unresolved. The sample taken for sequencing was PBMCs or a T cell subset sorted from them (not recorded which). This clonotype was obtained from a man between 18 and 35 years old who had mild COVID-19 (a few samples of this study predate the infection). Cell type and time point are not known. The CDR3 reads CASSDYNSPLHF. DNA of the CDR3: TGTGCCAGCAGCGACTATAATTCACCCCTCCACTTT.